This T cell receptor (beta chain) was recorded in a study of tumor and adjacent non-tumor tissue in lung cancer. Study in general: There were roughly 11 adenocarcinoma, 2 squamous cell carcinoma and 1 small cell lung cancer cases. Study-wide results and caveats: Normal lung showed higher cumulative top 100 clone frequency than tumor.

The CDR3 is 18 amino acids. Trimming at V came to 0 bases and at J to 0 bases, leaving 3 bases not matched to a gene. Looked up from germline, CDR1 is KGHDR and CDR2 is SFDVKD. TCRbeta libraries were built with three rounds of nested PCR, modified from ARM-PCR. From the multiplex PCR reads, TCRdb called clonotypes with MiXCR, one entry per CDR3 protein. The repertoire holds 52,000 or so distinct CDR3 sequences, with 74% as singletons. RNA was extracted from bulk tissue without any cell sorting. This non-tumor lung sample came from over 3 cm beyond the tumor edge. Concerning this clonotype: Its target is not known. This sequence may be a read error, since a much larger clone differs from it by one base. Because it lacks the conserved phenylalanine or tryptophan at the end, this CDR3 is likely a read error.

The clonotype was recovered from a woman aged 55 to 70 with non-small cell lung cancer. This sequence joins TRBV24-1 and TRBJ2-2, with 10 bases lining up with TRBD1. The material sequenced was distant non-tumor lung tissue. This CDR3 is CATSDLRDRGANTGELFL. DNA of the CDR3: TGTGCCACCAGTGATTTGCGGGACAGGGGCGCGAACACCGGGGAGCTGTTTTTA.